Following are 10 T cell receptor beta chains from one sample sequenced in a study of metastatic and nonmetastatic thyroid tumors. All patients reached thyroid surgery having received no treatment beforehand. TCRdb reassembled clones from the PCR reads with MiXCR. The data contain over 25,000 clones, under 15% of them singletons. Sequenced material: blood. All receptors derive from a female donor with papillary thyroid cancer or a benign thyroid nodule (not recorded which). Some clones in this sample may be carry-over from other donors' samples.

This clone was counted many times. This chain links TRBV20-1 with TRBJ2-3; D call uncertain. From germline, CDR1 is DFQATT and CDR2 SNEGSKA (reference sequence). V lost 5 bases and J 2 bases, leaving 5 bases between the germline ends. The length of the CDR3 is 11 residues. CDR3: CSAVNTDTQYF. The CDR3 coding sequence is TGCAGTGCTGTCAACACAGATACGCAGTATTTT.

The chain employs TRBV4-3 and TRBJ2-7; TRBD1 is a possible D gene (5 bases). The CDR3 runs 16 residues. Germline values: CDR1 LGHNA, CDR2 YSLEER. The V gene lost 1 base and the J gene lost 3 bases, with 16 bases spanning the gap. The CDR3 coding sequence is TGCGCCAGCAGCCAAGCGGCAGGGAAGGGAAGCTACGAGCAGTACTTC. Encoded protein: CASSQAAGKGSYEQYF.

This clone was detected many times. This sample also contains other DNA sequences that code for the same CDR3. The chain recombines TRBV18 with TRBJ1-1, with D tentatively TRBD1 (5 bases). This CDR3 spans 14 amino acids. V shed 3 bases and J shed 0 bases, with 8 bases lying between them. Germline CDR1 reads KGHSH; CDR2 reads LQKENI. This CDR3 is CASSPGLMNTEAFF. The CDR3, as DNA: TGTGCCAGCTCACCGGGACTTATGAACACTGAAGCTTTCTTT.

This clone was seen at least ten times. This rearrangement joins TRBV3-1 to TRBJ2-1; 10 nucleotides agree with TRBD2. The CDR3 spans 15 residues. After removal of 7 bases from V and 5 bases from J, the junction contained 8 bases not matched to a gene. Germline V CDR1 and CDR2: LGHDT, YNNKEL (reference sequence). CDR3 loop: CASTRRLAGDNEQFF. The CDR3 nucleotides read TGTGCCAGCACCCGACGGCTAGCGGGAGACAATGAGCAGTTCTTC.

Notes on this clone: The junction departs from the called germline gene at one end, perhaps through a read error. V and J are TRBV28 and TRBJ2-5; possible D gene TRBD2, 5 bases. This CDR3 has 17 residues. Germline V gives CDR1 MDHEN, CDR2 SYDVKM. CDR3 amino acids: CSSIPSPRRGHQETQYF. In DNA, the CDR3 is TGTTCCAGCATCCCCTCGCCCCGACGGGGTCACCAAGAGACCCAGTACTTC.

The chain joins TRBV5-6 to TRBJ1-2, with D unclear. Trimming took off 5 bases at V and 7 bases at J, with 12 bases between the two ends. CDR1 and CDR2 from the germline V gene are SGHDT and YYEEEE. The CDR3 covers 12 residues. The CDR3 coding sequence is TGTGCCAGCAGGGAGAAAATGTTTGGCTACACCTTC. Encoded protein: CASREKMFGYTF.

There are many counts of this clone. This CDR3 reads CASNSWDGGYSNQPQHF. The CDR3 region has the DNA TGTGCCAGCAATTCGTGGGACGGGGGCTATAGCAATCAGCCCCAGCATTTT. The J gene is TRBJ1-5, the V gene TRBV19, with D tentatively TRBD1 (6 bases). Trimming stripped 9 bases from V and 0 bases from J, with 21 bases between. Germline CDR1 is LNHDA and CDR2 is SQIVND (reference sequence). The CDR3 totals 17 residues.

This clone was counted ten times or more. The J gene is TRBJ2-2, the V gene TRBV11-1, with 7 positions matching TRBD2. The length of the CDR3 is 18 residues. The junction had 10 bases not matched to a gene; V was cut back by 1 base and J by 2 bases. In germline, CDR1 is SGHAT, CDR2 FQDESV (reference sequence). The CDR3 reads CASSLDPTSPKNTGELFF. The CDR3 DNA sequence: TGTGCCAGCAGCTTAGATCCGACTAGCCCTAAAAACACCGGGGAGCTGTTTTTT.

This clone was detected many times. The rearrangement uses TRBV3-1 and TRBJ2-7; the D gene is possibly TRBD2 (5 bases). The CDR3 length is 16 residues. CDR1 LGHDT and CDR2 YNNKEL come from the germline V gene (reference sequence). Between the trimmed V and J ends, which lost 0 bases and 2 bases, there was a span of 14 bases. Written as DNA, the CDR3 is TGTGCCAGCAGCCAAGATGCCCCCAGCGGAGCCTACGAGCAGTACTTC. Residues: CASSQDAPSGAYEQYF.

The V call is TRBV20-1, the J call TRBJ2-7, with D tentatively TRBD1 (6 bases). The V gene's germline CDR1 is DFQATT and CDR2 SNEGSKA (reference sequence). V shed 6 bases and J shed 0 bases, with 18 bases lying between them. This CDR3 has 15 amino acids. CDR3 in DNA: TGCAGTGCCCGGATCTCACAGGGCAGCTCCTACGAGCAGTACTTC. Protein: CSARISQGSSYEQYF.